The 11 T cell receptor beta chains in this list originate from one sample, sequenced in a study of CD8 T cells in ankylosing spondylitis. TCRdb used MiXCR to reprocess the 5' RACE reads, holding one entry per CDR3 protein. The profile shows hundreds of thousands of distinct CDR3 sequences, 17% of them singletons. Which antigens these TCRs recognize remains unknown. Whole-study results and caveats: The study identified a TCR beta motif of several highly homologous variants that appeared characteristic of ankylosing spondylitis blood.

Sequencing used blood, either unsorted or a sorted T cell fraction (not recorded which). The source of these receptors is a male donor with ankylosing spondylitis.

This chain joins TRBV10-2 and TRBJ1-5, with D possibly matching TRBD1 (6 bases). With 8 bases removed from V and 3 bases from J, the gap between germline ends came to 26 bases. The CDR3 totals 18 residues. Germline CDR1 and CDR2: WSHSY and SAAADI. For the CDR3, the DNA is TGCGCCAGCCGGGGTGTTCAGGGGAATTTCGGAGACAATCAGCCCCAGCATTTT. Its translation: CASRGVQGNFGDNQPQHF.

The V and J genes are TRBV20-1 and TRBJ2-5; 8 nucleotides match TRBD2. Germline assignment: CDR1 DFQATT and CDR2 SNEGSKA (reference sequence). This CDR3 has 15 residues. After removal of 3 bases from V and 4 bases from J, the junction contained 10 bases not matched to a gene. In DNA form, the CDR3 reads TGCAGTGCTAGCCCAGCGGGGGATATGCTAGAGACCCAGTACTTC. Translation gives CSASPAGDMLETQYF.

This clonotype was detected ten times or more. The rearrangement links TRBV10-3 to TRBJ2-6; no clear D. Germline CDR1 reads ENHRY; CDR2 reads SYGVKD. Trimming took off 4 bases at V and 2 bases at J, with 3 bases between the two ends. The CDR3 covers 13 residues. This CDR3 is CAISAAGANVLTF. Written as DNA, the CDR3 is TGTGCCATCAGTGCGGCTGGGGCCAACGTCCTGACTTTC.

This clonotype was seen more than once but under ten times. The chain links TRBV7-3 to TRBJ1-1; weak D call: TRBD1 (6 bases). The germline V gene has CDR1 SGHTA and CDR2 FQGTGA. The CDR3 is 13 residues long. With 4 bases removed from V and 8 bases from J, the gap between germline ends came to 14 bases. This CDR3 is CASSSDGDKEAFF. CDR3 in DNA: TGTGCCAGCAGCTCCGACGGGGACAAAGAAGCTTTCTTT.

The chain links TRBV12-3 or TRBV12-4 to TRBJ2-3, with 7 bases lining up with TRBD2. The CDR3 contains 15 residues. J gave up 2 bases and V 3 bases, and 5 bases lay outside the gene matches. In DNA, the CDR3 is TGTGCCAGCAGTTTGGGGGGGTTCTTCACAGATACGCAGTATTTT. Protein sequence: CASSLGGFFTDTQYF.

V and J are TRBV12-3 or TRBV12-4 and TRBJ1-2; D unresolved. The CDR3 is 14 amino acids. Trimming took off 5 bases at V and 4 bases at J, with 14 bases between the two ends. CDR3 DNA sequence: TGTGCCAGCAGTATCCGACCCTCCATCTATGGCTACACCTTC. Residues: CASSIRPSIYGYTF.

The CDR3 spells CSAPGQRYQYEQYF. The CDR3 bases are TGCAGTGCTCCGGGACAGCGTTACCAATACGAGCAGTACTTC. This sequence joins TRBV20-1 and TRBJ2-7, with 7 bases that match TRBD1. The CDR3 runs 14 residues. Trimming removed 5 bases from V and 4 bases from J; junction bases left unmatched: 11. Germline lookup yields CDR1 DFQATT and CDR2 SNEGSKA (reference sequence).

The chain recombines TRBV19 with TRBJ2-1, with TRBD1 identical over 12 bases. The CDR3 runs to 15 residues. Germline CDR1 is LNHDA and CDR2 is SQIVND (reference sequence). V shed 9 bases and J 1 base; nucleotides not matched to a gene: 4. CDR3 amino acids: CASRDRGPSYNEQFF. CDR3 DNA sequence: TGTGCCAGCCGGGACAGGGGGCCTTCCTACAATGAGCAGTTCTTC.

Many counts were recorded for this clonotype. V gene TRBV3-1 combines with J gene TRBJ2-1, with TRBD2 matching 10 bases. The germline V gene encodes CDR1 LGHDT and CDR2 YNNKEL (reference sequence). The CDR3 is made up of 17 amino acids. Trimming removed 0 bases from V and 7 bases from J; junction bases left unmatched: 9. The CDR3: CASSQDKREGLGNEQFF. CDR3 bases: TGTGCCAGCAGCCAAGATAAGCGGGAGGGTCTTGGTAATGAGCAGTTCTTC.

The V call is TRBV7-3, the J call TRBJ2-3, with TRBD1 matching over 7 bases. This CDR3 has 12 amino acids. With 2 bases clipped from V and 13 bases from J, the junction kept 6 bases outside the gene matches. In germline, CDR1 is SGHTA, CDR2 FQGTGA. This CDR3 is CASSLGSGTEYF. CDR3 in DNA: TGTGCCAGCAGCTTAGGTTCCGGGACAGAGTATTTT. The whole variable domain, filled in from reference TRBV7-3 and TRBJ2-3, reads GAGVSQTPSNKVTEKGKYVELRCDPISGHTALYWYRQSLGQGPEFLIYFQGTGAADDSGLPNDRFFAVRPEGSVSTLKIQRTERGDSAVYLCASSLGSGTEYFGPGTRLTVL.

The sample holds many counts of this clonotype. The V and J genes are TRBV12-3 or TRBV12-4 and TRBJ2-7; D is uncertain. V was pared by 5 bases and J by 2 bases, with 13 bases between. The CDR3 sequence is 14 residues long. As DNA, the CDR3 is TGTGCCAGCAGTCGCCCCGAGGTAACCTACGAGCAGTACTTC. Translating gives CASSRPEVTYEQYF.